The T cell receptor beta chain described here comes from a study of blood T cell repertoires in COVID-19. Whole-study context: Acute and convalescent COVID-19 samples came from the United States, Italy and Spain.

The CDR3 covers 13 residues. Looked up from germline, CDR1 is MDHEN and CDR2 is SYDVKM. V was pared by 5 bases and J by 4 bases, with 11 bases between. In the source study's methods: Researchers report that nucleated cell counts were estimated from reference gene primer amplification. Sequencing used immunoSEQ multiplex PCR; TCRdb keeps in-frame clones, though not all of them. That table supplies the V and J calls and clone size; D and trimming were determined from the DNA. The sample has under 75,000 clones; 70% to 90% are singletons. This clonotype was sampled from an elderly woman with active COVID-19. Sequenced sample: peripheral blood. The chain uses TRBV28 and TRBJ1-2; the D is unclear. The CDR3 coding sequence is TGTGCCAGCAGTCAGGATACACTCTATGGCTACACCTTC. Its translation is CASSQDTLYGYTF.